Presented here are 30 T cell receptor beta chains from one specimen sequenced in a study of human T cells and chemical hapten exposure. The time point denotes: patch test 1, 2 weeks after DPC sensitization. Treatment specified: therapeutic diphenylcyclopropenone sensitization with weekly scalp DPC. TCRdb re-called the RACE reads with MiXCR, one entry per CDR3 protein. The table records 70,000 to 75,000 distinct CDR3 sequences, about 31% of them present only once. This specimen was whole blood, taken in connection with sensitization to the hapten diphenylcyclopropenone (DPC). These TCRs come from a man in his forties or fifties with alopecia areata. Some clones in this sample may be carry-over from other donors' samples.

This chain connects TRBV19 to TRBJ1-5; D possibly corresponds to TRBD1 (5 bases). The length of the CDR3 is 15 residues. Germline V gene sequence: CDR1 LNHDA, CDR2 SQIVND (reference sequence). V was clipped by 7 bases and J by 3 bases, with 16 bases between them. As DNA, the CDR3 is TGTGCCAGTACCCCCACTGGTGGGGCCAATCAGCCCCAGCATTTT. Its translation: CASTPTGGANQPQHF.

The chain uses TRBV12-3 or TRBV12-4 and TRBJ1-5, with D unresolved. The CDR3 contains 13 residues. The V end lost 5 bases, the J end lost 6 bases, and 11 bases lay between the germline ends. The CDR3 loop reads CASSPLGIQPQHF. The CDR3 bases are TGTGCCAGCAGTCCCCTTGGAATTCAGCCCCAGCATTTT.

The chain uses TRBV20-1 and TRBJ2-7; 10 bases are shared with TRBD2. This CDR3 region has 16 residues. J gave up 0 bases and V 6 bases, and 11 bases lay outside the gene matches. CDR1 and CDR2 from the germline V gene are DFQATT and SNEGSKA (reference sequence). CDR3 nucleotides: TGCAGTGCCAAGGGGCTAGCGGGGGCGAGCTCCTACGAGCAGTACTTC. Amino acid sequence: CSAKGLAGASSYEQYF.

This clonotype has just a few counts. This chain joins TRBV7-3 and TRBJ1-2; possibly TRBD1 for D (5 bases). The CDR3 is 16 amino acids. V lost 1 base to trimming and J lost 4 bases, with 16 bases between them. The germline V gene encodes CDR1 SGHTA and CDR2 FQGTGA. The CDR3: CASSLMGREDPYGYTF. The CDR3 DNA reads TGTGCCAGCAGCTTAATGGGACGGGAAGACCCCTATGGCTACACCTTC.

This clonotype has a handful of counts. The chain employs TRBV3-1 and TRBJ2-7, with 8 bases fitting TRBD2. Germline loops: CDR1 LGHDT, CDR2 YNNKEL (reference sequence). V lost 4 bases, J lost 2 bases, and 7 bases stayed unmatched. This CDR3 comprises 15 residues. The CDR3 loop reads CASSPRTSRTYEQYF. CDR3 in DNA: TGTGCCAGCAGCCCGCGGACTAGCCGTACCTACGAGCAGTACTTC.

The chain is built from TRBV10-3 and TRBJ2-3, with a possible D match to TRBD1 (6 bases). The germline V gene has CDR1 ENHRY and CDR2 SYGVKD. Trimming shortened V by 3 bases and J by 1 base, and 14 bases separated the two germline ends. This CDR3 contains 16 residues. The CDR3 here is CAISERGSRGTDTQYF. DNA for the CDR3: TGTGCCATCAGTGAAAGGGGGAGTAGGGGCACAGATACGCAGTATTTT.

A few counts support this clonotype. V and J are TRBV11-2 and TRBJ2-3; D is unclear. The V and J ends lost 5 bases and 4 bases respectively, with 10 bases between them. The CDR3 loop spans 13 amino acids. Germline CDR1 and CDR2: SGHAT and FQNNGV. CDR3 in DNA: TGTGCCAGCAGCGAAGAGCTCGCAGATACGCAGTATTTT. Protein: CASSEELADTQYF.

In its sample, this clonotype was seen a few times. The chain links TRBV3-1 to TRBJ2-7; 7 nucleotides agree with TRBD1. Trimming at V came to 6 bases and at J to 3 bases, leaving 8 bases not matched to a gene. The CDR3 sequence is 14 residues long. Germline V CDR1 and CDR2: LGHDT, YNNKEL (reference sequence). The CDR3 bases are TGTGCCAGCAGTCCGAGGACAGGAGGCTACGAGCAGTACTTC. Amino acid sequence: CASSPRTGGYEQYF.

The rearrangement joins TRBV6-5 to TRBJ2-1, with TRBD2 matching 8 bases. CDR3 length: 16 amino acids. V gave up 6 bases and J gave up 8 bases; unmatched junction bases: 15. The germline gives CDR1 MNHEY, CDR2 SVGAGI. The CDR3 spells CASSSRREGTRDEQFF. DNA for the CDR3: TGTGCCAGCAGCTCGCGTCGGGAGGGCACTAGGGATGAGCAGTTCTTC.

This chain joins TRBV12-3 or TRBV12-4 and TRBJ1-5; D gene unclear. V lost 1 base, J lost 7 bases, and 11 bases lay in between. The CDR3 covers 14 residues. CDR3 coding DNA: TGTGCCAGCAGTTTAGGAAGGGTGGGCCAGCCCCAGCATTTT. It specifies CASSLGRVGQPQHF.

This chain uses TRBV29-1 with TRBJ1-1, with unresolved D. The V end was cut by 6 bases, the J end by 2 bases, with 16 bases between. From germline, CDR1 is SQVTM and CDR2 ANQGSEA. The CDR3 extends over 14 amino acids. CDR3 residues: CSVLRTDHNTEAFF. The CDR3 DNA reads TGCAGCGTACTTAGGACGGACCACAACACTGAAGCTTTCTTT.

The gene calls are TRBV5-4 and TRBJ2-5; the D call may be TRBD1 or TRBD2 (5 bases each). The V end lost 0 bases, the J end lost 1 base, and 10 bases lay between the germline ends. Germline CDR1 SGHNT, CDR2 YYREEE (reference sequence). The CDR3 consists of 15 residues. The CDR3: CASSLDPGPQETQYF. CDR3 nucleotide sequence: TGTGCCAGCAGCTTGGATCCGGGACCCCAAGAGACCCAGTACTTC.

This clonotype was seen more than once but under ten times. The chain combines TRBV3-1 with TRBJ1-1, with D maybe TRBD1 (6 bases). V was clipped by 4 bases and J by 10 bases, with 19 bases between them. The CDR3 spans 14 residues. CDR1 and CDR2 from the germline V gene are LGHDT and YNNKEL (reference sequence). Here the CDR3 reads CASSLSGGGWGAFF. The CDR3, as DNA: TGTGCCAGCAGCCTAAGCGGGGGGGGCTGGGGAGCTTTCTTT.

This clonotype came up a few times. The V and J genes are TRBV6-2 or TRBV6-3 and TRBJ2-7; the D is unclear. V was trimmed by 4 bases and J by 2 bases, leaving 9 bases between them. CDR3 size: 13 residues. Germline assignment: CDR1 MNHEY and CDR2 SVGEGT. Written as DNA, the CDR3 is TGTGCCAGCAGTTCCCCCGTGCCCTACGAGCAGTACTTC. It is translated as CASSSPVPYEQYF.

The chain carries TRBV12-3 or TRBV12-4 and TRBJ1-5; D possibly corresponds to TRBD1 (5 bases). V was trimmed by 6 bases and J by 1 base, leaving 10 bases between them. CDR3 length: 14 amino acids. In DNA, the CDR3 is TGTGCCAGCAGAACGGAGGGGAGCAATCAGCCCCAGCATTTT. Protein: CASRTEGSNQPQHF.

The V gene is TRBV11-2, the J gene TRBJ2-7; no reliable D call. This CDR3 has 13 amino acids. V was shortened by 1 base and J by 4 bases, with 8 bases between the two germline ends. In germline, CDR1 is SGHAT, CDR2 FQNNGV. The DNA for the CDR3 is TGTGCCAGCAGCTTAGGGACGAAGTACGAGCAGTACTTC. Translation: CASSLGTKYEQYF.

This chain uses TRBV4-1 with TRBJ2-3; no clear D. CDR1 is MGHRA and CDR2 is YSYEKL in the germline V gene. This CDR3 is built from 13 residues. V was clipped by 1 base and J by 3 bases, with 5 bases between them. CDR3 amino acids: CASSQGLTDTQYF. The CDR3 region has the DNA TGCGCCAGCAGCCAAGGTCTAACAGATACGCAGTATTTT.

The chain employs TRBV7-2 and TRBJ2-2; 8 bases are shared with TRBD2. The CDR3 is made up of 16 amino acids. Per germline, CDR1 SGHTA and CDR2 FQGNSA. After removal of 2 bases from V and 5 bases from J, the junction contained 7 bases not matched to a gene. CDR3: CASSLQSGSRTGELFF. The CDR3 DNA follows: TGTGCCAGCAGCTTACAGAGCGGGAGCCGTACCGGGGAGCTGTTTTTT.

This clonotype was counted a few times. V and J are TRBV20-1 and TRBJ2-5; TRBD1 matches 12 bases. Germline values: CDR1 DFQATT, CDR2 SNEGSKA (reference sequence). The junction had 4 bases not matched to a gene; V was cut back by 3 bases and J by 2 bases. This CDR3 region has 15 residues. CDR3 protein: CSASLGQGAQETQYF. In nucleotides, the CDR3 is TGCAGTGCTAGTTTGGGACAGGGGGCTCAAGAGACCCAGTACTTC.

The chain couples TRBV6-1 to TRBJ2-2; a weak D match, TRBD1 (5 bases). Trimming left V 2 bases short and J 3 bases short, with 13 bases between. CDR1 is MNHNS, CDR2 SASEGT, per germline. There are 16 residues in the CDR3. This CDR3 is CASSEFRGWDTGELFF. The CDR3 nucleotides are TGTGCCAGCAGTGAATTTAGGGGCTGGGACACCGGGGAGCTGTTTTTT.

This clonotype was recorded a few times. The chain joins TRBV12-3 or TRBV12-4 to TRBJ2-5; 8 nucleotides align to TRBD2. The CDR3 totals 18 residues. The trim removed 0 bases at V and 1 base at J, leaving 10 bases unmatched. The CDR3 loop reads CASSLARGTSGFQETQYF. CDR3 in DNA: TGTGCCAGCAGTTTAGCGCGCGGAACTAGCGGATTCCAAGAGACCCAGTACTTC.

The V call is TRBV2, the J call TRBJ2-7; D is perhaps TRBD2 (6 bases). This CDR3 contains 14 residues. Trimming left V 7 bases short and J 0 bases short, with 13 bases between. CDR1 and CDR2 (germline): SNHLY, FYNNEI. DNA of the CDR3: TGTGCCAGCAAAATAGCGGTAAGCTCCTACGAGCAGTACTTC. Translating it yields CASKIAVSSYEQYF.

This clonotype was counted between two and nine times. The chain has TRBV6-5 and TRBJ2-3; 12 bases map to TRBD2. Germline trimming cut 5 bases from V and 4 bases from J; bases unmatched to any gene: 4. Germline values: CDR1 MNHEY, CDR2 SVGAGI. This CDR3 spans 15 amino acids. The CDR3 sequence is CASSRLAGDSDTQYF. For the CDR3, the DNA is TGTGCCAGCAGTCGACTAGCGGGAGACTCAGATACGCAGTATTTT.

The chain's CDR3 is CASRPPPAHSPLHF. Here the CDR3 DNA reads TGTGCCAGCAGGCCGCCCCCGGCCCATTCACCCCTCCACTTT. The chain uses TRBV27 and TRBJ1-6; D uncertain. From germline, CDR1 is MNHEY and CDR2 SMNVEV (reference sequence). CDR3 length: 14 amino acids. V was pared by 6 bases and J by 8 bases, with 14 bases between.

The rearrangement uses TRBV6-5 and TRBJ1-2, with 10 bases that match TRBD1. With 2 bases clipped from V and 7 bases from J, the junction kept 7 bases outside the gene matches. CDR1 MNHEY and CDR2 SVGAGI come from the germline V gene. The length of the CDR3 is 15 residues. The CDR3 nucleotides read TGTGCCAGCAGTTACGGAGACAGGGGGCGCAGTGGCTACACCTTC. This codes for CASSYGDRGRSGYTF.

V usage is TRBV7-9 and J usage is TRBJ1-2; 7 bases align to TRBD1. The V and J ends lost 5 bases and 5 bases, in that order; junction bases with no gene match: 11. There are 15 residues in the CDR3. Germline V gene sequence: CDR1 SEHNR, CDR2 FQNEAQ (reference sequence). The CDR3 reads CASSLGQDRIYGYTF. Here the CDR3 DNA reads TGTGCCAGCAGCCTTGGACAGGATCGGATTTATGGCTACACCTTC.

J is TRBJ1-5 and V is TRBV5-1, with no clear D. Trimming took 0 bases from V and 8 from J, leaving 9 bases between them. Germline V CDR1 and CDR2: SGHRS, YFSETQ. This CDR3 is 13 amino acids long. In DNA, the CDR3 is TGCGCCAGCAGCTTGGGAGGGATGGAGCCCCAGCATTTT. The encoded protein is CASSLGGMEPQHF.

This clonotype is a singleton in its sample. The gene calls are TRBV27 and TRBJ2-7, with D possibly matching TRBD1 (5 bases). The CDR3 consists of 14 residues. V was pared by 5 bases and J by 0 bases, with 11 bases between. From germline, CDR1 is MNHEY and CDR2 SMNVEV (reference sequence). DNA for the CDR3: TGTGCCAGCAGTCCTGCAGGGCTCTCCTACGAGCAGTACTTC. Translation: CASSPAGLSYEQYF.

This chain connects TRBV6-1 to TRBJ2-3; 11 nucleotides align to TRBD2. The V and J ends lost 8 bases and 0 bases, in that order; junction bases with no gene match: 10. From germline, CDR1 is MNHNS and CDR2 SASEGT. The CDR3 is 17 residues long. The CDR3 loop reads CASVGVAGGTSTDTQYF. The CDR3 DNA sequence: TGTGCCAGCGTGGGGGTAGCGGGAGGGACTAGCACAGATACGCAGTATTTT.

This clonotype was seen a handful of times. The chain joins TRBV28 to TRBJ2-7; no clear D gene. The CDR3 is made up of 12 amino acids. Trimming removed 7 bases at V and 7 bases at J, with 14 bases between. Germline V gives CDR1 MDHEN, CDR2 SYDVKM. CDR3 sequence: CASKSPNKEQYF. The CDR3 DNA is TGTGCCAGCAAGTCCCCAAACAAGGAGCAGTACTTC.